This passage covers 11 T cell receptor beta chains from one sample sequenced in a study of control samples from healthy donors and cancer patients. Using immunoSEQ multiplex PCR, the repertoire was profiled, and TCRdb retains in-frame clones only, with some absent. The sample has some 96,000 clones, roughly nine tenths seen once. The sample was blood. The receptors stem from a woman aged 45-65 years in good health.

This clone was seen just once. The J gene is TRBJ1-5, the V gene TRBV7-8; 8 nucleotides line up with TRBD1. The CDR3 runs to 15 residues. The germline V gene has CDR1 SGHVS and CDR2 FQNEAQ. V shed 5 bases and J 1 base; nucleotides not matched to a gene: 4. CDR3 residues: CASSKQGESNQPQHF. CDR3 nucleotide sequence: TGTGCCAGCAGCAAACAGGGGGAGAGCAATCAGCCCCAGCATTTT.

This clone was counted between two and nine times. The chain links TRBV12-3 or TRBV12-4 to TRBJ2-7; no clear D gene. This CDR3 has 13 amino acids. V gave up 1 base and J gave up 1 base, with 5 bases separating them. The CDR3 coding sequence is TGTGCCAGCAGTTTAGGCCGGTCCTACGAGCAGTACGTC. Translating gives CASSLGRSYEQYV.

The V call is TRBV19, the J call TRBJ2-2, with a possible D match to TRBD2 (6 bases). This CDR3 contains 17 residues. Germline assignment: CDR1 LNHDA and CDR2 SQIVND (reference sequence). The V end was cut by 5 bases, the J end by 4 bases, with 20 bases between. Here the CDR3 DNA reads TGTGCCAGTAGTTTCATGACCCGACGGGGGACCACCGGGGAGCTGTTTTTT. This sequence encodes CASSFMTRRGTTGELFF. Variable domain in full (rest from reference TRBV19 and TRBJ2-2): DGGITQSPKYLFRKEGQNVTLSCEQNLNHDAMYWYRQDPGQGLRLIYYSQIVNDFQKGDIAEGYSVSREKKESFPLTVTSAQKNPTAFYLCASSFMTRRGTTGELFFGEGSRLTVL.

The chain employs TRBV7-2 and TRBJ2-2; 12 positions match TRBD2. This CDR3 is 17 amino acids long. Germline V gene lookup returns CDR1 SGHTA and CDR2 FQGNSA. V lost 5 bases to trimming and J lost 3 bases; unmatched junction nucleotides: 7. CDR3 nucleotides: TGTGCCAGCAGCCCGGGGACTAGCGGGCGGTACACCGGGGAGCTGTTTTTT. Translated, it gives CASSPGTSGRYTGELFF.

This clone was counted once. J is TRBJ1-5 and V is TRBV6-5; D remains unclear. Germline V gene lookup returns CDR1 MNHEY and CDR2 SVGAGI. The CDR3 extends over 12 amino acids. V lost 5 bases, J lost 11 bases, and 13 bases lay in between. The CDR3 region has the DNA TGTGCCAGCAGTCCTACGAAACCTTCCCAGCATTTT. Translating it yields CASSPTKPSQHF.

CDR3 sequence reads: CASSLGTVMNTEAFF. In DNA form, the CDR3 reads TGTGCCAGCTCATTAGGGACAGTCATGAACACTGAAGCTTTCTTT. V usage is TRBV18 and J usage is TRBJ1-1; 7 positions match TRBD1. Germline values: CDR1 KGHSH, CDR2 LQKENI. The CDR3 spans 15 residues. V was clipped by 5 bases and J by 0 bases; unmatched bases: 6.

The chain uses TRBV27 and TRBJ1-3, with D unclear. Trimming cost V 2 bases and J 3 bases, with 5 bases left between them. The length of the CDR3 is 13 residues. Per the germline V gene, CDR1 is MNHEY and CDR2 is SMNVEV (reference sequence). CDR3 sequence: CASSLPSGNTIYF. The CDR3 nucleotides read TGTGCCAGCAGTTTACCCAGTGGAAACACCATATATTTT.

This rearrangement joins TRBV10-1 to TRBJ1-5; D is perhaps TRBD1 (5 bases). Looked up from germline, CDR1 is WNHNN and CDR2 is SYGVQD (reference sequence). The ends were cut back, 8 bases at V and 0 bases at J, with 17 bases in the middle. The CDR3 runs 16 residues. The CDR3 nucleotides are TGCGCCAGCGGTGGGACTTTTTTTTATAGCAATCAGCCCCAGCATTTT. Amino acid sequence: CASGGTFFYSNQPQHF.

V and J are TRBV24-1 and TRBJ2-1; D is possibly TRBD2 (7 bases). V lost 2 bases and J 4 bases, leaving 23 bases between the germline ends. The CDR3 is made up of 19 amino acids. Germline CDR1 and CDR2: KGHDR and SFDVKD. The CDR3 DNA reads TGTGCCACCAGTGATTCGATCCCCGGGGGGCGAGCGGGATACAATGAGCAGTTCTTC. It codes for CATSDSIPGGRAGYNEQFF.

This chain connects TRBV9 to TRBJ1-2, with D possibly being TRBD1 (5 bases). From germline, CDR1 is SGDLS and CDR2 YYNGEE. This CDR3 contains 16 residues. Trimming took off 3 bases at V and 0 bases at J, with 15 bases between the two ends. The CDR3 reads CASSATGGRANYGYTF. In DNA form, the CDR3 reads TGTGCCAGCAGCGCCACGGGTGGCAGGGCTAACTATGGCTACACCTTC.

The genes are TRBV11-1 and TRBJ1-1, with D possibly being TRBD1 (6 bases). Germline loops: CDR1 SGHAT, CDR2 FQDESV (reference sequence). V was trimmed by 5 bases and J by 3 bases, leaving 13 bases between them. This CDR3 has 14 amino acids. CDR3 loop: CASSNSGGHTEAFF. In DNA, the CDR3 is TGTGCCAGCAGCAACTCGGGGGGGCACACTGAAGCTTTCTTT.